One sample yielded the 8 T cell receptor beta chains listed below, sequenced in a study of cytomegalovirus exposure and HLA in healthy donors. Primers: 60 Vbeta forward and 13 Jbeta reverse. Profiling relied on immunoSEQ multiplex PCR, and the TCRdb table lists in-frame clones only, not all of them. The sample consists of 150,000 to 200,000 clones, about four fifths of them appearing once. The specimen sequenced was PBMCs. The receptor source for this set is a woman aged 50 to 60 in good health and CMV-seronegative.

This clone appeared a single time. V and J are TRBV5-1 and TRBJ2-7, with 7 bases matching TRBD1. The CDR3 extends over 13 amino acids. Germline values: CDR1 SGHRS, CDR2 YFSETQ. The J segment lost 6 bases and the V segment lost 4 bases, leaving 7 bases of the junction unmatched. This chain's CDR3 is CASSPGQVGEQYF. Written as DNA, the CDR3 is TGCGCCAGCAGCCCCGGACAGGTGGGCGAGCAGTACTTC. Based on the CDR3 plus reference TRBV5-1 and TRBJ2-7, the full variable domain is KAGVTQTPRYLIKTRGQQVTLSCSPISGHRSVSWYQQTPGQGLQFLFEYFSETQRNKGNFPGRFSGRQFSNSRSEMNVSTLELGDSALYLCASSPGQVGEQYFGPGTRLTVT.

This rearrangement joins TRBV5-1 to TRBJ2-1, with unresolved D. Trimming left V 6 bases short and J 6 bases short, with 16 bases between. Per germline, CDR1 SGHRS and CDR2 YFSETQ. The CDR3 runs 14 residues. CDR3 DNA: TGCGCCAGCAAAAGGAGCCGAGATTCCAATGAGCAGTTCTTC. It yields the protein CASKRSRDSNEQFF. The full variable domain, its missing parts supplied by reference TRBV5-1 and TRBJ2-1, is KAGVTQTPRYLIKTRGQQVTLSCSPISGHRSVSWYQQTPGQGLQFLFEYFSETQRNKGNFPGRFSGRQFSNSRSEMNVSTLELGDSALYLCASKRSRDSNEQFFGPGTRLTVL.

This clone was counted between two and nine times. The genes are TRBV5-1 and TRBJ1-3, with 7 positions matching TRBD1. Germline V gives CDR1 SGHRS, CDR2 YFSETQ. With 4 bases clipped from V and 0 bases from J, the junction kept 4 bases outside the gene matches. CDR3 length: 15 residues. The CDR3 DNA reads TGCGCCAGCAGCCCCGGGACAGACTCTGGAAACACCATATATTTT. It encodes CASSPGTDSGNTIYF.

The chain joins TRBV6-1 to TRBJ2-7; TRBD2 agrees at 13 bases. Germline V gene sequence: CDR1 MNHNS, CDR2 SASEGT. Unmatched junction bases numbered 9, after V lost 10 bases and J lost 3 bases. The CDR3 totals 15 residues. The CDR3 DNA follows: TGTGCCATTAGGACTAGCGGGAGAGAGGGCTACGAGCAGTACTTC. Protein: CAIRTSGREGYEQYF.

The CDR3 coding sequence is TGTGCCAGCAGAGACATCCTCCCAAGCTACGAGCAGTACTTC. This sequence encodes CASRDILPSYEQYF. The chain combines TRBV7-2 with TRBJ2-7; D gene ambiguous. Germline CDR1 reads SGHTA; CDR2 reads FQGNSA. V was shortened by 6 bases and J by 3 bases, with 15 bases between the two germline ends. The CDR3 is 14 amino acids.

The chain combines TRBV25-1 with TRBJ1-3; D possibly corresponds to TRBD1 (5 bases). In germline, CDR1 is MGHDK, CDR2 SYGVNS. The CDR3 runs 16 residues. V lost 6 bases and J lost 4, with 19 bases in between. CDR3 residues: CASSPFQAGSGNTIYF. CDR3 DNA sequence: TGTGCCAGCAGCCCCTTCCAGGCAGGGTCCGGAAACACCATATATTTT. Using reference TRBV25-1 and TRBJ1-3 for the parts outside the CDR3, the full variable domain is EADIYQTPRYLVIGTGKKITLECSQTMGHDKMYWYQQDPGMELHLIHYSYGVNSTEKGDLSSESTVSRIRTEHFPLTLESARPSHTSQYLCASSPFQAGSGNTIYFGEGSWLTVV.

The CDR3 loop reads CASSLDEGVWTEAFF. The CDR3 DNA sequence: TGTGCCAGCAGCTTAGATGAGGGGGTGTGGACTGAAGCTTTCTTT. V is TRBV11-2 and J is TRBJ1-1; tentative D call: TRBD1 (6 bases). This CDR3 is built from 15 residues. CDR1 is SGHAT and CDR2 is FQNNGV in the germline V gene. Trimming took off 0 bases at V and 5 bases at J, with 13 bases between the two ends.

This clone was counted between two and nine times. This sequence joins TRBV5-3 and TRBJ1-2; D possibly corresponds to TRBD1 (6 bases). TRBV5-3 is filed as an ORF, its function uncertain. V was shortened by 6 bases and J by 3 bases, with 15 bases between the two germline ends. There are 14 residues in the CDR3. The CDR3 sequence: CARNTGWWDYGYTF. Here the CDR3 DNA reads TGTGCCAGAAATACAGGGTGGTGGGACTATGGCTACACCTTC.